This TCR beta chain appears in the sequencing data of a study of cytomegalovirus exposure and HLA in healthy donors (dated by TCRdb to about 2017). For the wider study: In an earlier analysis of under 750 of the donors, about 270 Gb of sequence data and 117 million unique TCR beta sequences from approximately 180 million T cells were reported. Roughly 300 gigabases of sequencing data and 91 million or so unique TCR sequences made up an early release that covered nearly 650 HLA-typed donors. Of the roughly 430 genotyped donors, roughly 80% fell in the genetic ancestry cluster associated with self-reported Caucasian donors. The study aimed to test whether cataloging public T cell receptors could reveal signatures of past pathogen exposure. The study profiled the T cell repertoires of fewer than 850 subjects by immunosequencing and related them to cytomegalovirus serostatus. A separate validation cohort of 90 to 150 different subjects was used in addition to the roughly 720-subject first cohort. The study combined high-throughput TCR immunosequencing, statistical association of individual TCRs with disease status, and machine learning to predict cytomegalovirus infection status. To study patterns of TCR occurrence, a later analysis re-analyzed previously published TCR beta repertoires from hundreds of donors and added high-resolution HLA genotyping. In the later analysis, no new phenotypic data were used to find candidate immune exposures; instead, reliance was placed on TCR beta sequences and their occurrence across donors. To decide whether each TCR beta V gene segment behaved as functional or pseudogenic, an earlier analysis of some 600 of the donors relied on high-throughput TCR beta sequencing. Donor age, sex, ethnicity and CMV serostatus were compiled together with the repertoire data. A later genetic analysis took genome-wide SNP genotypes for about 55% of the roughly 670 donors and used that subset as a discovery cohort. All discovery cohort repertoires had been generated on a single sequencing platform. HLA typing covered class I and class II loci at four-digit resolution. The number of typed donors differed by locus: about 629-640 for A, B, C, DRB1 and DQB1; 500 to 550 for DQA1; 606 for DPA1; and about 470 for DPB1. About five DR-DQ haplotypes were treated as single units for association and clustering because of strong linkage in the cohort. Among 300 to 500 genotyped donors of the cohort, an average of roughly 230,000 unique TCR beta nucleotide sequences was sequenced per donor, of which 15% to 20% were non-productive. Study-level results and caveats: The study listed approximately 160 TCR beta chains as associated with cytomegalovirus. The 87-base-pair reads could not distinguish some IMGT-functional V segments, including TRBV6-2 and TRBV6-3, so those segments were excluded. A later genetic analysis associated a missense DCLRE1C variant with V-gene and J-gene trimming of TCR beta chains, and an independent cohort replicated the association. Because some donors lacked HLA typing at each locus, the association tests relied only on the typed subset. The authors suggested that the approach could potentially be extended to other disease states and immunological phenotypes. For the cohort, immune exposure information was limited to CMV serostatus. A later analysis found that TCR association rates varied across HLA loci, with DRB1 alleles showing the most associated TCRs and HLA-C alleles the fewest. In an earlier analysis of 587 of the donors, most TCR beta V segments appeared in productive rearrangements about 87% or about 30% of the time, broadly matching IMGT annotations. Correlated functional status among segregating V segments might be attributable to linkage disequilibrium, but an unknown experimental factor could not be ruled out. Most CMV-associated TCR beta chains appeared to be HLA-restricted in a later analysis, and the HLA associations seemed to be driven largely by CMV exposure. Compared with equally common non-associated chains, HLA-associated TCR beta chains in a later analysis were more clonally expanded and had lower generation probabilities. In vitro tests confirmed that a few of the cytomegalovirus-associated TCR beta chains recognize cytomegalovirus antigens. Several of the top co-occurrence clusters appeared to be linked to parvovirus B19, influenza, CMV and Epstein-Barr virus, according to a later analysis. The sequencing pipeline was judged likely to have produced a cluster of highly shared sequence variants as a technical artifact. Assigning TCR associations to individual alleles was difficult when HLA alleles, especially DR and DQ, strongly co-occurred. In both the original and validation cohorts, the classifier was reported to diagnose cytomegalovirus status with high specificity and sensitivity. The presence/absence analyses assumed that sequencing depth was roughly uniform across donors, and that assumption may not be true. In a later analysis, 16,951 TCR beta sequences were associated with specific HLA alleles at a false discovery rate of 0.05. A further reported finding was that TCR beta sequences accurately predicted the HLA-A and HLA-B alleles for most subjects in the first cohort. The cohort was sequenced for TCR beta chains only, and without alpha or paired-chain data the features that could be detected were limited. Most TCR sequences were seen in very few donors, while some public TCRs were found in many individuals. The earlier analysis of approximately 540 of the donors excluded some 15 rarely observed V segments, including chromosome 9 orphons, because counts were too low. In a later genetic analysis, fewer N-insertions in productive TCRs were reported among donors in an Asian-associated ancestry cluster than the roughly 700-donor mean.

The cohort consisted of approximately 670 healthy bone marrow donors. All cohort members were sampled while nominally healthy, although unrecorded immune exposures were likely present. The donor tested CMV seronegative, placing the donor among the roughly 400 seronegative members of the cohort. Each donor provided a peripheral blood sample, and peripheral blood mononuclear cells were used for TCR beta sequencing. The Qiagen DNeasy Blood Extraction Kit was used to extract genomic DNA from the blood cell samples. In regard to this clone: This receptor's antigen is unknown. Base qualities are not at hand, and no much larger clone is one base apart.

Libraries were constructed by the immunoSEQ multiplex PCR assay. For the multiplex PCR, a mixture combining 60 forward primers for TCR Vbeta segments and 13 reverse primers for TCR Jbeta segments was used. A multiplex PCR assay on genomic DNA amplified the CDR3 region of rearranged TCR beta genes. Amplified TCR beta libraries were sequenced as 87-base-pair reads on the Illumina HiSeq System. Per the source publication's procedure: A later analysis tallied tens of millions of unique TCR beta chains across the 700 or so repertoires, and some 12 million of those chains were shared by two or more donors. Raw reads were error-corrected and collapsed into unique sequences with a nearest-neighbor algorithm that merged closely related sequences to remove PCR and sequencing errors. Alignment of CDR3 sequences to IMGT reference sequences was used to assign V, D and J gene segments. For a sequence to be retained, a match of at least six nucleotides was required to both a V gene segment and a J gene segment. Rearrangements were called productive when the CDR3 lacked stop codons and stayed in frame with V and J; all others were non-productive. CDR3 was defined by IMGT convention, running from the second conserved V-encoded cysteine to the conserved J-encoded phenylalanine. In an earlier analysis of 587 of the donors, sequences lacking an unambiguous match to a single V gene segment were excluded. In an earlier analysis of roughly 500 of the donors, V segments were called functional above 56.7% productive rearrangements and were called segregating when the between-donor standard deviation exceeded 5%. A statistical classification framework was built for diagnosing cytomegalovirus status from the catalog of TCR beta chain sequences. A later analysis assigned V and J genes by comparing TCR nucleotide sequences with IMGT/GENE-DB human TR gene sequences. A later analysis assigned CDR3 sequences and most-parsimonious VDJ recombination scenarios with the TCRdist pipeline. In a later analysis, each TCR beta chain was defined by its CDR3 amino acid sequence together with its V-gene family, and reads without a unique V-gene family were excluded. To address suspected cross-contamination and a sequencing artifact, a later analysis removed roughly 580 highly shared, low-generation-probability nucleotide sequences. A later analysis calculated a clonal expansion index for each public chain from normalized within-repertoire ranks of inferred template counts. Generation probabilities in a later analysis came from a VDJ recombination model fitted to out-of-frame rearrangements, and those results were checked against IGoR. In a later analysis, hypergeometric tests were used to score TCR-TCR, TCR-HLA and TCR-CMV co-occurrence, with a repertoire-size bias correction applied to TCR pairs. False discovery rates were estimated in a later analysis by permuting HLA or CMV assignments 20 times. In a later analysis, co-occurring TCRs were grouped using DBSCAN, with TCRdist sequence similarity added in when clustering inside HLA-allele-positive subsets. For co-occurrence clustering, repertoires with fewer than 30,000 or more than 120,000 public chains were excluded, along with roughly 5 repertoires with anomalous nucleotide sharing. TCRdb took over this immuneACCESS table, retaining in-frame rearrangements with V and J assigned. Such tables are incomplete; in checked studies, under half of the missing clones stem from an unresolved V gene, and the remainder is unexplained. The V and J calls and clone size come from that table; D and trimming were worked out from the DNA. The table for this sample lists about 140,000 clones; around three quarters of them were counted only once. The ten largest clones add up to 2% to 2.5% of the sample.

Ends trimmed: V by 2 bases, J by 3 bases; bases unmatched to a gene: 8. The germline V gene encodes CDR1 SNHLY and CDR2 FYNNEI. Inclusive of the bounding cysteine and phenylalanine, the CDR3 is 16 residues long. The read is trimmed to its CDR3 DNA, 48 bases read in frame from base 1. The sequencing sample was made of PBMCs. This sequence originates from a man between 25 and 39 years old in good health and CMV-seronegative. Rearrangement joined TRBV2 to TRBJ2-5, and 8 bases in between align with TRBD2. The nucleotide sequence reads TGTGCCAGCAGTGAAAAAGCGGGGGTAAGAAAAGAGACCCAGTACTTC. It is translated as CASSEKAGVRKETQYF.